This entry features one T cell receptor (beta chain) sequence. Its antigen remains unidentified. These data are taken from a study of CD4 T cells in relation to SARS-CoV-2 and coronaviruses. Background on the study: After roughly eleven days of antigen culture, PBMC TCR beta CDR3s were sequenced.

The trim removed 5 bases at V and 3 bases at J, leaving 8 bases unmatched. CDR1 and CDR2 from the germline V gene are SGHTA and FQGNSA. The CDR3 is 15 residues long. The protocol was immunoSEQ multiplex PCR, while the TCRdb copy is restricted to in-frame clones and leaves out a portion. The table includes 25,000 to 35,000 clones, roughly 70% detected once. Unexposed donor CD4+ T cells date from 2011-2018, before the COVID-19 pandemic. The cells were cultured for 10 days before CD4+ T cells were isolated. Sequencing input: CD4+ T cells from PBMCs, cultured in vitro. The sequence derives from a human donor in good health. The chain links TRBV7-2 to TRBJ2-7; 9 bases are a match to TRBD1. CDR3 loop: CASSLTGTGNYEQYF. The CDR3 bases are TGTGCCAGCAGCCTTACCGGGACAGGGAACTACGAGCAGTACTTC.